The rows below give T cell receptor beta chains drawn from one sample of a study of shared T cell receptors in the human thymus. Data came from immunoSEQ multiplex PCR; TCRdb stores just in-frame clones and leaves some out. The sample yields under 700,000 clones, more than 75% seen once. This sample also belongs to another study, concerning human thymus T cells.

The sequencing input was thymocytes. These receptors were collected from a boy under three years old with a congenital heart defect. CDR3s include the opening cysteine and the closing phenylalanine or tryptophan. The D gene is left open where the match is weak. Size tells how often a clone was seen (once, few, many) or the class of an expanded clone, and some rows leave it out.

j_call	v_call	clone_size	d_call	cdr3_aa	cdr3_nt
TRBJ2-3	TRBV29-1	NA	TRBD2	CSVRLAGDTQYF	TGCAGCGTCCGACTAGCGGGAGATACGCAGTATTTT
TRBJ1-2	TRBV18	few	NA	CASSPEAGYGYTF	TGTGCCAGCTCACCAGAGGCGGGCTATGGCTACACCTTC
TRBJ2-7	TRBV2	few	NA	CASLGRAYEQYF	TGTGCCAGCCTGGGCAGGGCCTACGAGCAGTACTTC
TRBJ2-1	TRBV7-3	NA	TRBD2	CASSPVGSGRNEQFF	TGTGCCAGCAGCCCCGTTGGGAGCGGGAGAAATGAGCAGTTCTTC
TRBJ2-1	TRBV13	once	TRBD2	CAGRTGTSGSLTEQFF	TGTGCCGGACGGACAGGGACTAGCGGGAGTCTGACTGAGCAGTTCTTC
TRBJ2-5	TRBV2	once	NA	CASSEALEGETQYF	TGTGCCAGCAGTGAGGCCCTGGAGGGAGAGACCCAGTACTTC
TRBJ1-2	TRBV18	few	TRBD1	CASSPPEDRTIPMAVSF	TGTGCCAGCTCACCCCCCGAGGACAGGACAATTCCTATGGCGGTCTCCTTC
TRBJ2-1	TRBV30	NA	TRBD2	CAWRASGRAFNEQFF	TGTGCCTGGCGGGCTAGCGGGAGGGCCTTCAATGAGCAGTTCTTC
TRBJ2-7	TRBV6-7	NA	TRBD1	CASSYCGQGAHSYEQYF	TGTGCCAGCAGTTACTGTGGACAGGGTGCCCACTCCTACGAGCAGTACTTC
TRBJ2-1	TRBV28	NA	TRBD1	CASRHLGTGGRNEQFF	TGTGCCAGCAGGCACCTCGGGACAGGTGGTCGCAATGAGCAGTTCTTC